Presented here are 20 T cell receptor beta chains from one specimen sequenced in a study of cytomegalovirus exposure and HLA in healthy donors. The study ran its PCR with 60 Vbeta and 13 Jbeta primers. Only in-frame clones appear in the TCRdb table, and some are missing; sequencing was by immunoSEQ multiplex PCR. The sample carries approximately 120,000 clones, about 70% recorded once. The sequencing sample was made of PBMCs. These receptors were collected from a human donor in good health.

The CDR3 is CASRTGGTEAFF. The CDR3, as DNA: TGTGCCAGCCGGACAGGGGGCACTGAAGCTTTCTTT. V is TRBV6-5 and J is TRBJ1-1; 10 bases fit TRBD1. CDR3 length: 12 residues. V shed 8 bases and J 4 bases; nucleotides not matched to a gene: 1. CDR1 and CDR2 from the germline V gene are MNHEY and SVGAGI.

This clone was detected a few times. The chain combines TRBV18 with TRBJ1-1; D not certain. The CDR3 is made up of 17 amino acids. The ends were cut back, 3 bases at V and 5 bases at J, with 22 bases in the middle. Germline CDR1 reads KGHSH; CDR2 reads LQKENI. The CDR3 spells CASSPQGPHGGGTEAFF. CDR3 nucleotides: TGTGCCAGCTCACCGCAAGGCCCCCATGGAGGTGGGACTGAAGCTTTCTTT.

The rearrangement uses TRBV21-1 and TRBJ2-7; the D segment call TRBD1 is taken from the table without a DNA check. TRBV21-1 constitutes a pseudogene. This CDR3 contains 15 residues. The CDR3 spells CASSTRDRIFYEQYF. The CDR3 DNA reads as TGTGCCAGCAGCACGAGGGACAGGATATTTTACGAGCAGTACTTC.

V is TRBV2 and J is TRBJ2-7, with D tentatively TRBD2 (6 bases). The CDR3 loop spans 15 amino acids. Germline CDR1 and CDR2: SNHLY and FYNNEI. V lost 7 bases to trimming and J lost 4 bases, with 20 bases between them. This chain's CDR3 is CASTLAASGRYEQYF. The CDR3 coding sequence is TGTGCCAGCACCTTGGCAGCTTCGGGGAGGTACGAGCAGTACTTC.

The chain combines TRBV25-1 with TRBJ1-4; D is unclear. Trimming cost V 1 base and J 1 base, with 16 bases left between them. Germline loops: CDR1 MGHDK, CDR2 SYGVNS. The CDR3 runs to 18 residues. CDR3 sequence: CASSEFPGEGETNEKLFF. CDR3 coding DNA: TGTGCCAGCAGTGAATTCCCCGGGGAGGGAGAAACTAATGAAAAACTGTTTTTT.

The V gene is TRBV19, the J gene TRBJ1-1, with 7 nucleotides matching TRBD1. This CDR3 comprises 15 residues. CDR1 and CDR2 from the germline V gene are LNHDA and SQIVND (reference sequence). V lost 6 bases to trimming and J lost 0 bases; unmatched junction nucleotides: 7. The CDR3 DNA reads TGTGCCAGTAGCGAGGGACAGCTCATGAACACTGAAGCTTTCTTT. The encoded protein is CASSEGQLMNTEAFF.

V is TRBV7-9 and J is TRBJ2-3, with 8 bases fitting TRBD2. The V segment lost 4 bases and the J segment 1 base; nucleotides outside the gene matches: 13. Germline CDR1 and CDR2: SEHNR and FQNEAQ (reference sequence). The CDR3 length is 18 residues. The CDR3 DNA is TGTGCCAGCAGCTCCGGGGCCCTTAGCGGGATCGGCACAGATACGCAGTATTTT. Its protein product is CASSSGALSGIGTDTQYF. Full variable domain (rest looked up from reference TRBV7-9 and TRBJ2-3): DTGVSQNPRHKITKRGQNVTFRCDPISEHNRLYWYRQTLGQGPEFLTYFQNEAQLEKSRLLSDRFSAERPKGSFSTLEIQRTEQGDSAMYLCASSSGALSGIGTDTQYFGPGTRLTVL.

The chain recombines TRBV18 with TRBJ2-7; tentative D call: TRBD2 (6 bases). V was cut by 1 base and J by 7 bases, with 14 bases left in between. Germline CDR1 reads KGHSH; CDR2 reads LQKENI. This CDR3 has 14 amino acids. As DNA, the CDR3 is TGTGCCAGCTCACCACGGGGGGATGCTTGGGAGCAGTACTTC. It specifies CASSPRGDAWEQYF.

CDR3 nucleotides: TGTGCCAGCAGCTCGTGGGACTTTTCGGATGAGCAGTTCTTC. Translating gives CASSSWDFSDEQFF. The gene calls are TRBV11-2 and TRBJ2-1, with TRBD2 as a possible D gene (6 bases). The CDR3 spans 14 residues. Germline values: CDR1 SGHAT, CDR2 FQNNGV. V was cut by 4 bases and J by 8 bases, with 15 bases left in between. The whole variable domain, remainder taken from reference TRBV11-2 and TRBJ2-1, is EAGVAQSPRYKIIEKRQSVAFWCNPISGHATLYWYQQILGQGPKLLIQFQNNGVVDDSQLPKDRFSAERLKGVDSTLKIQPAKLEDSAVYLCASSSWDFSDEQFFGPGTRLTVL.

The gene calls are TRBV5-4 and TRBJ2-3; 7 bases are a match to TRBD2. With 2 bases clipped from V and 0 bases from J, the junction kept 6 bases outside the gene matches. The CDR3 runs 16 residues. Germline CDR1 is SGHNT and CDR2 is YYREEE (reference sequence). The CDR3 sequence: CASSLERGISTDTQYF. In DNA, the CDR3 is TGTGCCAGCAGCTTAGAGCGGGGAATAAGCACAGATACGCAGTATTTT.

V and J are TRBV5-1 and TRBJ2-6, with D hard to call. Germline assignment: CDR1 SGHRS and CDR2 YFSETQ. The CDR3 consists of 15 residues. Between the trimmed V and J ends, which lost 0 bases and 1 base, there was a span of 5 bases. CDR3: CASSLAGSGANVLTF. As DNA, the CDR3 is TGCGCCAGCAGCTTGGCCGGGTCTGGGGCCAACGTCCTGACTTTC.

As to this clone: A read error may account for a junction end that differs from germline. The rearrangement links TRBV7-7 to TRBJ1-1; D is unclear. This CDR3 spans 13 amino acids. In germline, CDR1 is SSHAT, CDR2 FNYEAQ (reference sequence). The CDR3, as DNA: TGTGCTAGCAGCTCGAGGGTAGGCACTGAAGCTTTCTTT. Protein product: CASSSRVGTEAFF.

The gene calls are TRBV30 and TRBJ2-3, with 8 bases fitting TRBD2. The CDR3 loop spans 16 amino acids. From germline, CDR1 is GTSNPN and CDR2 SVGIG (reference sequence). The V gene end was trimmed by 2 bases and the J gene end by 0 bases; junction bases not matched to a gene: 7. In DNA, the CDR3 is TGTGCCTGGAGTCTAGCGGGTCCCGGCAGCACAGATACGCAGTATTTT. This sequence encodes CAWSLAGPGSTDTQYF.

This clone appeared once. The V gene is TRBV7-9, the J gene TRBJ2-7, with a tentative D call TRBD2 (6 bases). This CDR3 is built from 14 residues. Trimming took off 1 base at V and 2 bases at J, with 9 bases between the two ends. CDR1 is SEHNR, CDR2 FQNEAQ, per germline (reference sequence). Here the CDR3 reads CASSLVPSAYEQYF. The CDR3 DNA reads TGTGCCAGCAGCTTAGTGCCTAGCGCCTACGAGCAGTACTTC. The full variable domain, rest sourced from reference TRBV7-9 and TRBJ2-7, is DTGVSQNPRHKITKRGQNVTFRCDPISEHNRLYWYRQTLGQGPEFLTYFQNEAQLEKSRLLSDRFSAERPKGSFSTLEIQRTEQGDSAMYLCASSLVPSAYEQYFGPGTRLTVT.

The chain recombines TRBV2 with TRBJ2-2; D uncertain. CDR3 size: 15 residues. Germline CDR1 is SNHLY and CDR2 is FYNNEI. V was clipped by 4 bases and J by 2 bases, with 11 bases between them. The CDR3 is CASSGSLLNTGELFF. Here the CDR3 DNA reads TGTGCCAGCAGTGGTTCCCTCCTTAACACCGGGGAGCTGTTTTTT.

The chain is built from TRBV5-6 and TRBJ2-2; maybe TRBD2 (5 bases). V was clipped by 2 bases and J by 7 bases, with 15 bases between them. The CDR3 consists of 15 residues. The germline V gene has CDR1 SGHDT and CDR2 YYEEEE. In DNA form, the CDR3 reads TGTGCCAGCAGCTTCGAGCGGACGATAATCGGGGAGCTGTTTTTT. This encodes CASSFERTIIGELFF. Based on the CDR3 plus reference TRBV5-6 and TRBJ2-2, the full variable domain is DAGVTQSPTHLIKTRGQQVTLRCSPKSGHDTVSWYQQALGQGPQFIFQYYEEEERQRGNFPDRFSGHQFPNYSSELNVNALLLGDSALYLCASSFERTIIGELFFGEGSRLTVL.

In this sample, this clone turned up a few times. The rearrangement uses TRBV30 and TRBJ1-2, with D unclear. The CDR3 has 13 residues. The V and J ends lost 3 bases and 2 bases respectively, with 10 bases between them. Germline CDR1 GTSNPN, CDR2 SVGIG (reference sequence). In DNA form, the CDR3 reads TGTGCCTGGAGACAGCACTTGAACTATGGCTACACCTTC. Translation gives CAWRQHLNYGYTF.

This clone came up once. The rearrangement joins TRBV7-2 to TRBJ2-3; D gene ambiguous. This CDR3 has 13 amino acids. In germline, CDR1 is SGHTA, CDR2 FQGNSA. Trimming cost V 6 bases and J 9 bases, with 16 bases left between them. The CDR3 is CASRSTGLSTQYF. CDR3 coding DNA: TGTGCCAGCAGATCCACGGGTCTGTCAACGCAGTATTTT.

V and J are TRBV6-5 and TRBJ2-5; 12 positions match TRBD2. The closer fit of TRBJ2-7 to the DNA end suggests the J call may be wrong. Germline lookup yields CDR1 MNHEY and CDR2 SVGAGI. The CDR3 has 15 residues. The CDR3 loop reads CASSNRLAGAYEQYF. Here the CDR3 DNA reads TGTGCCAGCAGTAATCGACTAGCGGGGGCCTACGAGCAGTACTTC.

This rearrangement joins TRBV15 to TRBJ2-1; D gene unclear. V lost 3 bases and J 5 bases, leaving 5 bases between the germline ends. The CDR3 covers 12 residues. Germline V CDR1 and CDR2: LNHNV, YYDKDF (reference sequence). The CDR3 here is CATSRANNEQFF. In DNA, the CDR3 is TGTGCCACCAGCAGGGCCAACAATGAGCAGTTCTTC.